This TCR beta chain was retrieved from a study of blood T cell repertoires in COVID-19. Looking at the study overall: The United States, Italy and Spain were the sources of the acute and convalescent COVID-19 samples. From T cells, B-cell-depleted T cells, or PBMCs came the material, which was cDNA or gDNA.

Germline CDR1 is SGHRS and CDR2 is YFSETQ. The CDR3 covers 13 residues. V was shortened by 2 bases and J by 3 bases, with 8 bases between the two germline ends. How the authors handled the data: Estimated nucleated cell counts came from reference gene primer amplification. Method: immunoSEQ multiplex PCR; TCRdb's copy keeps in-frame clones and lacks some. That table supplies the V and J calls and clone size; D and trimming were determined from the DNA. The data show fewer than 200,000 clones, under 90% seen once. The V and J genes are TRBV5-1 and TRBJ1-1; D may be TRBD1 (6 bases). The receptor was isolated from a man aged 60-69 years with acute or convalescent COVID-19. The sequenced material came from peripheral blood. The CDR3 spells CASSFRQDTEAFF. The CDR3 DNA reads TGCGCCAGCAGCTTCCGACAGGACACTGAAGCTTTCTTT.